One and the same sample provided the 19 T cell receptor beta chains below, sequenced in a study of cytomegalovirus exposure and HLA in healthy donors. The PCR ran on 60 Vbeta and 13 Jbeta primers. Data came from immunoSEQ multiplex PCR; TCRdb stores just in-frame clones and leaves some out. The table has some 120,000 clones, roughly 68% seen once. The sample taken for sequencing was PBMCs. All receptors derive from a woman aged 50 to 60 in good health and CMV-seropositive.

The chain combines TRBV7-9 with TRBJ1-4; 10 nucleotides match TRBD1. The CDR3 sequence is 15 residues long. V shed 5 bases and J 6 bases; nucleotides not matched to a gene: 6. Germline values: CDR1 SEHNR, CDR2 FQNEAQ (reference sequence). The CDR3 loop reads CASSRVGTGDEKLFF. CDR3 in DNA: TGTGCCAGCAGCAGAGTCGGGACAGGGGATGAAAAACTGTTTTTT.

This clone was counted between two and nine times. CDR3 sequence reads: CASSLGDSGYGNEQFF. The CDR3 DNA sequence: TGTGCCAGCAGCTTAGGGGACTCGGGGTACGGCAATGAGCAGTTCTTC. The chain carries TRBV11-1 and TRBJ2-1; a possible D gene is TRBD2 (6 bases). CDR3 length equals 16 residues. Germline V CDR1 and CDR2: SGHAT, FQDESV (reference sequence). V was clipped by 1 base and J by 6 bases, with 16 bases between them.

This clone was picked up one time. V usage is TRBV7-6 and J usage is TRBJ1-6; 7 bases map to TRBD1. Germline CDR1 and CDR2: SGHVS and FNYEAQ. Trimming at V came to 3 bases and at J to 6 bases, leaving 2 bases not matched to a gene. The CDR3 runs 14 residues. The CDR3 DNA follows: TGTGCCAGCAGCTTGGGGACAGCTAATTCACCCCTCCACTTT. Its translation is CASSLGTANSPLHF.

The chain has TRBV7-2 and TRBJ2-7; 8 nucleotides agree with TRBD1. CDR3 size: 17 residues. The junction had 15 bases not matched to a gene; V was cut back by 3 bases and J by 5 bases. The V gene's germline CDR1 is SGHTA and CDR2 FQGNSA. The CDR3 reads CASSLPLSFQGADEQYF. The CDR3 nucleotides are TGTGCCAGCAGCTTGCCCCTAAGCTTCCAGGGGGCCGACGAGCAGTACTTC.

The J gene is TRBJ2-7, the V gene TRBV5-1, with TRBD2 matching 9 bases. After removal of 4 bases from V and 0 bases from J, the junction contained 11 bases not matched to a gene. CDR1 is SGHRS and CDR2 is YFSETQ in the germline V gene. This CDR3 contains 17 residues. CDR3 sequence reads: CASSDQRSGGSSYEQYF. In DNA form, the CDR3 reads TGCGCCAGCAGCGACCAGAGGAGCGGGGGGTCCTCCTACGAGCAGTACTTC.

V is TRBV19 and J is TRBJ1-6; TRBD1 agrees at 10 bases. The CDR3 is made up of 17 amino acids. The V and J ends lost 3 bases and 10 bases, in that order; junction bases with no gene match: 12. The germline V gene encodes CDR1 LNHDA and CDR2 SQIVND (reference sequence). The CDR3 coding sequence is TGTGCCAGTAGTATTCAGGGACAGGGGTATGGAGACTCACCCCTCCACTTT. Amino acids: CASSIQGQGYGDSPLHF.

This clone turned up a few times. The chain uses TRBV6-6 and TRBJ2-5; no clear D. The J call may be in error: the DNA end matches TRBJ2-7 better. The CDR3 has 15 amino acids. CDR1 MNHNY and CDR2 SVGAGI come from the germline V gene (reference sequence). The CDR3 loop reads CASSSPALQSYEQYF. The CDR3 nucleotides are TGTGCCAGCAGTTCCCCCGCGCTTCAATCCTACGAGCAGTACTTC.

The table lists this clone with a count of one. The V gene is TRBV29-1, the J gene TRBJ1-4, with a weak D call TRBD1 (6 bases). Per the germline V gene, CDR1 is SQVTM and CDR2 is ANQGSEA. V was cut by 4 bases and J by 4 bases, with 13 bases left in between. The CDR3 is 14 amino acids. Written as DNA, the CDR3 is TGCAGCGTTGGTTTGTCAGGGGTTAATGAAAAACTGTTTTTT. This gives the protein CSVGLSGVNEKLFF.

This clone was seen a handful of times. This chain uses TRBV27 with TRBJ2-2; 9 positions match TRBD2. Germline V gene data show CDR1 as MNHEY and CDR2 as SMNVEV (reference sequence). The CDR3 consists of 15 residues. The J segment lost 4 bases and the V segment lost 10 bases, leaving 10 bases of the junction unmatched. CDR3 sequence (DNA): TGTGCCACCAAAGGGGGACTAGCCTTCACCGGGGAGCTGTTTTTT. As protein: CATKGGLAFTGELFF.

In its sample, this clone was seen a few times. This chain connects TRBV4-1 to TRBJ1-6; D gene unclear. CDR1 and CDR2 (germline): MGHRA, YSYEKL. This CDR3 is 17 amino acids long. Trimming removed 0 bases from V and 10 bases from J, with 19 bases in between. The CDR3 DNA is TGCGCCAGCAGCCAAGAATACGCCGCGGGTCGGGGATCACCCCTCCACTTT. Translating it yields CASSQEYAAGRGSPLHF.

CDR3 in amino acids: CASRLGLSGGELFF. DNA for the CDR3: TGTGCCAGCCGGCTCGGTCTTTCGGGCGGGGAGCTGTTTTTT. The chain combines TRBV2 with TRBJ2-2; D unclear. The CDR3 runs to 14 residues. Germline values: CDR1 SNHLY, CDR2 FYNNEI. Trimming pared 8 bases from V and 7 bases from J, leaving 17 bases between.

This clone was counted ten times or more. The chain has TRBV5-1 and TRBJ1-5; D is undetermined. This CDR3 is built from 13 residues. Germline values: CDR1 SGHRS, CDR2 YFSETQ. Trimming shortened V by 4 bases and J by 5 bases, and 10 bases separated the two germline ends. CDR3 residues: CASSPGRDQPQHF. The CDR3 DNA follows: TGCGCCAGCAGCCCCGGTCGAGATCAGCCCCAGCATTTT.

The chain recombines TRBV6-5 with TRBJ1-2, with D maybe TRBD1 (5 bases). The germline CDR1 and CDR2 sequences are MNHEY and SVGAGI. The CDR3 loop spans 14 amino acids. Trimming took off 1 base at V and 8 bases at J, with 14 bases between the two ends. The CDR3 DNA reads TGTGCCAGCAGTTACTACGGGGGGTCGGGGGGCTACACCTTC. Protein: CASSYYGGSGGYTF.

This clone has only a few counts. The chain has TRBV5-1 and TRBJ1-1; 7 bases fit TRBD1. Germline CDR1 and CDR2: SGHRS and YFSETQ. The CDR3 covers 14 residues. J lost 4 bases, V lost 2 bases, and 5 bases had no gene match. This CDR3 is CASSLYRGGTEAFF. The DNA for the CDR3 is TGCGCCAGCAGCTTATACAGGGGCGGCACTGAAGCTTTCTTT.

The chain has TRBV7-8 and TRBJ1-2, with 11 bases identical to TRBD1. Germline loops: CDR1 SGHVS, CDR2 FQNEAQ. V shed 2 bases and J 8 bases; nucleotides not matched to a gene: 1. This CDR3 spans 13 amino acids. CDR3 nucleotide sequence: TGTGCCAGCAGCTTACGGACAGGGGGCGGCTACACCTTC. This sequence encodes CASSLRTGGGYTF.

The rearrangement uses TRBV19 and TRBJ1-2, with D tentatively TRBD1 (6 bases). The germline V and J ends were trimmed by 4 bases and 4 bases, with 13 bases remaining between them. In germline, CDR1 is LNHDA, CDR2 SQIVND (reference sequence). CDR3 size: 14 residues. The DNA for the CDR3 is TGTGCCAGTAGTACACCGGACAGCCGCTATGGCTACACCTTC. It codes for CASSTPDSRYGYTF. Based on the CDR3 plus reference TRBV19 and TRBJ1-2, the full variable domain is DGGITQSPKYLFRKEGQNVTLSCEQNLNHDAMYWYRQDPGQGLRLIYYSQIVNDFQKGDIAEGYSVSREKKESFPLTVTSAQKNPTAFYLCASSTPDSRYGYTFGSGTRLTVV.

The gene calls are TRBV27 and TRBJ2-7, with D possibly being TRBD1 (6 bases). V lost 4 bases and J 3 bases, leaving 13 bases between the germline ends. CDR1 is MNHEY and CDR2 is SMNVEV in the germline V gene (reference sequence). CDR3 length: 14 residues. CDR3 in amino acids: CASSSADSFYEQYF. CDR3 bases: TGTGCCAGCAGTTCAGCGGACAGTTTCTACGAGCAGTACTTC.

This chain links TRBV27 with TRBJ1-4; D might be TRBD1 (5 bases). V was trimmed by 3 bases and J by 3 bases, leaving 8 bases between them. The CDR3 totals 14 residues. Germline CDR1 and CDR2: MNHEY and SMNVEV (reference sequence). CDR3 sequence: CASSFWGANEKLFF. CDR3 coding DNA: TGTGCCAGCAGTTTTTGGGGGGCTAATGAAAAACTGTTTTTT.

In its sample, this clone was seen once. The CDR3 DNA is TGTGCCAGTTCAGGGGTAAACACTGAAGCTTTCTTT. The encoded protein is CASSGVNTEAFF. The chain carries TRBV7-6 and TRBJ1-1; tentatively, D is TRBD1 (6 bases). CDR1 SGHVS and CDR2 FNYEAQ come from the germline V gene. Trimming stripped 9 bases from V and 2 bases from J, with 10 bases between. CDR3 length: 12 amino acids.